These 27 T cell receptor beta chains came from one sample sequenced in a study of T and B cells in COVID-19 patients. From blood, about 250-550 ng of genomic DNA served as TRB template. TRB rearrangements were amplified by multiplex PCR with BIOMED2 TRB-A/B primers. TCRdb analysed the multiplex PCR reads with MiXCR anew, one entry per CDR3 protein. This sample has 9,500 to 13,000 distinct CDR3 sequences, with roughly 31% found just once. Sequencing was done on a sample of blood. The receptor set was obtained from a human donor with active COVID-19.

The J gene is TRBJ1-1, the V gene TRBV20-1; D perhaps matches TRBD1 (5 bases). The ends were cut back, 4 bases at V and 2 bases at J, with 8 bases in the middle. This CDR3 is built from 12 residues. Germline loops: CDR1 DFQATT, CDR2 SNEGSKA (reference sequence). CDR3 in DNA: TGCAGTGCTATGGGGGGAAACACTGAAGCTTTCTTT. It yields the protein CSAMGGNTEAFF.

V gene TRBV5-1 combines with J gene TRBJ2-5; 11 bases align to TRBD2. CDR1 is SGHRS and CDR2 is YFSETQ in the germline V gene. J was trimmed by 5 bases and V by 0 bases; bases with no gene match: 6. This CDR3 has 16 residues. For the CDR3, the DNA is TGCGCCAGCAGCTTGGTAGTAGCGGGGGGGCCTGAGACCCAGTACTTC. Translated, it gives CASSLVVAGGPETQYF. The variable domain in full, completed from reference TRBV5-1 and TRBJ2-5, reads KAGVTQTPRYLIKTRGQQVTLSCSPISGHRSVSWYQQTPGQGLQFLFEYFSETQRNKGNFPGRFSGRQFSNSRSEMNVSTLELGDSALYLCASSLVVAGGPETQYFGPGTRLLVL.

The table lists this clonotype with a few counts. CDR3 nucleotides: TGTGCCAGCAGCCAGGGACAGGGCCTTAGGTCACCCCTCCACTTT. The encoded protein is CASSQGQGLRSPLHF. The chain links TRBV4-2 to TRBJ1-6; 9 positions agree with TRBD1. Per germline, CDR1 LGHNA and CDR2 YNFKEQ. V lost 3 bases and J lost 10; bases outside the gene matches: 7. The CDR3 is 15 amino acids.

In this sample, this clonotype turned up a few times. The chain has TRBV6-2 or TRBV6-3 and TRBJ1-2, with 8 bases fitting TRBD1. The V and J ends lost 2 bases and 3 bases, in that order; junction bases with no gene match: 5. The CDR3 loop spans 15 amino acids. Germline V gene lookup returns CDR1 MNHEY and CDR2 SVGEGT. The CDR3 loop reads CASSYLDREYYGYTF. CDR3 nucleotide sequence: TGTGCCAGCAGTTACCTGGACAGGGAATACTATGGCTACACCTTC.

The sample holds a few counts of this clonotype. The chain recombines TRBV6-5 with TRBJ1-2, with D unclear. V was cut by 2 bases and J by 5 bases, with 12 bases left in between. Germline loops: CDR1 MNHEY, CDR2 SVGAGI. The CDR3 sequence is 14 residues long. The CDR3 DNA reads as TGTGCCAGCAGTTACGACTTCTCGGGGTATGGCTACACCTTC. It encodes CASSYDFSGYGYTF.

Note on this clonotype: A much larger clone differs from this one at a single base, so this may be a read error. The chain has TRBV6-5 and TRBJ2-2; TRBD1 matches at 8 bases. In germline, CDR1 is MNHEY, CDR2 SVGAGI. The CDR3 is 13 amino acids. The CDR3 nucleotides are TGTGCCACCAGGACAGGGTCTACCGGGGAGCTGATTTTT. This codes for CATRTGSTGELIF.

In this sample, this clonotype is medium-sized. This rearrangement joins TRBV18 to TRBJ2-1; D possibly uses TRBD1 or TRBD2 (5 bases each). This CDR3 comprises 16 residues. Germline V gives CDR1 KGHSH, CDR2 LQKENI. The V end lost 3 bases, the J end lost 0 bases, and 12 bases lay between the germline ends. The CDR3 is CASSPRLGTSYNEQFF. The CDR3 nucleotides read TGTGCCAGCTCACCGAGGCTCGGGACCTCCTACAATGAGCAGTTCTTC.

This clonotype is medium-sized within its sample. V is TRBV7-6 and J is TRBJ2-1; 11 nucleotides agree with TRBD1. The CDR3 loop spans 14 amino acids. The germline gives CDR1 SGHVS, CDR2 FNYEAQ. J was trimmed by 8 bases and V by 4 bases; bases with no gene match: 4. CDR3 bases: TGTGCCAGCAGCTGGACAGGGGGCTTGGATGAGCAGTTCTTC. This sequence encodes CASSWTGGLDEQFF.

The chain couples TRBV6-5 to TRBJ1-4, with unresolved D. This CDR3 region has 17 residues. The ends were cut back, 6 bases at V and 5 bases at J, with 22 bases in the middle. CDR1 and CDR2 (germline): MNHEY, SVGAGI. The CDR3 is CASRRVEGWSKNEKLFF. DNA of the CDR3: TGTGCCAGCAGGAGGGTGGAGGGTTGGAGCAAGAATGAAAAACTGTTTTTT.

The V and J genes are TRBV6-1 and TRBJ1-1; the D is unclear. The CDR3 is 16 residues long. From germline, CDR1 is MNHNS and CDR2 SASEGT. V lost 5 bases to trimming and J lost 3 bases, with 19 bases between them. This CDR3 reads CASSYVVGGGYTEAFF. DNA for the CDR3: TGTGCCAGCAGTTACGTAGTGGGAGGAGGGTACACTGAAGCTTTCTTT.

The CDR3: CSARAPQGAGEQFF. CDR3 coding DNA: TGCAGTGCTAGAGCCCCACAGGGGGCGGGTGAGCAGTTCTTC. V and J are TRBV20-1 and TRBJ2-1; TRBD1 matches 9 bases. The germline gives CDR1 DFQATT, CDR2 SNEGSKA (reference sequence). This CDR3 spans 14 amino acids. V lost 1 base and J lost 9; bases outside the gene matches: 7.

The chain joins TRBV5-1 to TRBJ1-3, with a weak D call TRBD1 (6 bases). This CDR3 has 15 amino acids. CDR1 and CDR2 (germline): SGHRS, YFSETQ. V was cut by 0 bases and J by 1 base, with 8 bases left in between. CDR3 in DNA: TGCGCCAGCAGCTTGGATACAGGGTCTGGAAACACCATATATTTT. It specifies CASSLDTGSGNTIYF.

The CDR3 sequence: CASSQQGRYGYTF. For the CDR3, the DNA is TGTGCCAGCAGCCAACAGGGGCGCTATGGCTACACCTTC. J is TRBJ1-2 and V is TRBV7-2; the match to TRBD1 covers 7 bases. The CDR3 is 13 residues long. Germline trimming cut 5 bases from V and 4 bases from J; bases unmatched to any gene: 4. CDR1 is SGHTA and CDR2 is FQGNSA in the germline V gene.

V is TRBV20-1 and J is TRBJ2-2; D gene unclear. The CDR3 contains 15 residues. Trimming left V 0 bases short and J 0 bases short, with 8 bases between. From germline, CDR1 is DFQATT and CDR2 SNEGSKA (reference sequence). The chain's CDR3 is CSAREGGPNTGELFF. The CDR3 nucleotides read TGCAGTGCTAGAGAAGGCGGACCGAACACCGGGGAGCTGTTTTTT.

By sample share, this clonotype is medium-sized (0.01 to 0.1%). The chain links TRBV15 to TRBJ1-4, with unresolved D. The V gene lost 3 bases and the J gene lost 8 bases, with 10 bases spanning the gap. The CDR3 covers 13 residues. The germline CDR1 and CDR2 sequences are LNHNV and YYDKDF (reference sequence). Here the CDR3 DNA reads TGTGCCACCAGCAGGGGTCCTGGAGAAAAACTGTTTTTT. Encoded protein: CATSRGPGEKLFF.

The rearrangement joins TRBV6-1 to TRBJ1-2; D might be TRBD1 (5 bases). The CDR3 consists of 13 residues. V lost 2 bases to trimming and J lost 4 bases, with 8 bases between them. Germline values: CDR1 MNHNS, CDR2 SASEGT. This chain's CDR3 is CASSELGGYGYTF. The DNA for the CDR3 is TGTGCCAGCAGTGAACTCGGGGGCTATGGCTACACCTTC.

This clonotype was picked up a small number of times. The chain employs TRBV20-1 and TRBJ2-1, with 7 positions matching TRBD1. V lost 0 bases to trimming and J lost 2 bases; unmatched junction nucleotides: 7. Germline loops: CDR1 DFQATT, CDR2 SNEGSKA (reference sequence). The CDR3 sequence is 16 residues long. CDR3 coding DNA: TGCAGTGCTAGAGATGTGCGACAGGGAACCTACAATGAGCAGTTCTTC. Translating gives CSARDVRQGTYNEQFF.

With regard to this clonotype: Germline and junction disagree at one end, which may indicate a read error. The chain joins TRBV27 to TRBJ1-6; D is ambiguous. Per germline, CDR1 MNHEY and CDR2 SMNVEV (reference sequence). This CDR3 spans 16 amino acids. CDR3: CASSINAVSYNSPLYF. Written as DNA, the CDR3 is TGTGCCAGCAGTATAAACGCCGTCTCCTATAATTCACCCCTCTACTTT.

The chain employs TRBV6-5 and TRBJ2-1; 9 bases agree with TRBD2. V trimming: 0 bases; J trimming: 7 bases; junction bases outside the gene matches: 10. Germline lookup yields CDR1 MNHEY and CDR2 SVGAGI. The length of the CDR3 is 17 residues. The CDR3 DNA reads as TGTGCCAGCAGTTACTCTCTAGGATTAGCGGGGGTAAATGAGCAGTTCTTC. Translating it yields CASSYSLGLAGVNEQFF.

Relative to its sample, this clonotype is medium-sized (0.01 to 0.1%). CDR3 protein: CASSTRGSQFF. In nucleotides, the CDR3 is TGTGCCAGCAGCACGCGGGGATCGCAGTTCTTC. This rearrangement joins TRBV12-3 or TRBV12-4 to TRBJ2-1, with D possibly TRBD2 on 6 matching bases. V was clipped by 6 bases and J by 12 bases, with 12 bases between them. The CDR3 is 11 amino acids.

This chain joins TRBV5-1 and TRBJ1-6, with 8 bases fitting TRBD1. The CDR3 covers 14 residues. Losses at the gene ends were 1 base for V and 10 bases for J; bases not matched to a gene: 4. Germline CDR1 and CDR2: SGHRS and YFSETQ. The CDR3 here is CASSLNRGYSPLHF. The CDR3 region has the DNA TGCGCCAGCAGCTTGAACAGGGGGTACTCACCCCTCCACTTT.

The chain carries TRBV6-5 and TRBJ1-2; tentatively, D is TRBD1 (5 bases). The CDR3 totals 11 residues. Trimming pared 6 bases from V and 8 bases from J, leaving 10 bases between. Germline values: CDR1 MNHEY, CDR2 SVGAGI. CDR3 loop: CASSPGYGYTF. CDR3 sequence (DNA): TGTGCCAGCAGCCCAGGGTACGGCTACACCTTC.

The chain recombines TRBV7-6 with TRBJ1-2; TRBD1 might be the D (5 bases). The CDR3 length is 15 residues. CDR1 is SGHVS and CDR2 is FNYEAQ in the germline V gene. With 0 bases removed from V and 1 base from J, the gap between germline ends came to 9 bases. The CDR3 nucleotides are TGTGCCAGCAGCTTAGCTCGGGGACGTAACTATGGCTACACCTTC. Translating gives CASSLARGRNYGYTF.

This clonotype was observed a handful of times. The rearrangement uses TRBV30 and TRBJ1-5; D is possibly TRBD1 (6 bases). Germline V CDR1 and CDR2: GTSNPN, SVGIG (reference sequence). V gave up 0 bases and J gave up 1 base, with 7 bases separating them. The CDR3 sequence is 14 residues long. In DNA form, the CDR3 reads TGTGCCTGGAGTGTACAGGGAAGCAATCAGCCCCAGCATTTT. As protein: CAWSVQGSNQPQHF.

This chain uses TRBV4-3 with TRBJ2-1; tentative D call: TRBD2 (5 bases). V shed 3 bases and J shed 0 bases, with 12 bases lying between them. Germline assignment: CDR1 LGHNA and CDR2 YSLEER. This CDR3 comprises 16 residues. Written as DNA, the CDR3 is TGCGCCAGCAGCCAGGGAGTGGGGAGCTCCTACAATGAGCAGTTCTTC. Its protein product is CASSQGVGSSYNEQFF.

This rearrangement joins TRBV5-4 to TRBJ1-1, with no clear D. Germline CDR1 is SGHNT and CDR2 is YYREEE (reference sequence). The CDR3 runs to 11 residues. Trimming cost V 4 bases and J 1 base, with 2 bases left between them. Here the CDR3 DNA reads TGTGCCAGCAGCCAGAACACTGAAGCTTTCTTT. Its translation: CASSQNTEAFF.

This clonotype has only a few counts. The chain combines TRBV6-6 with TRBJ1-2; D is possibly TRBD1 (5 bases). Looked up from germline, CDR1 is MNHNY and CDR2 is SVGAGI (reference sequence). Trimming shortened V by 2 bases and J by 0 bases, and 16 bases separated the two germline ends. The CDR3 spans 17 residues. CDR3 in amino acids: CASSYQGSVETNYGYTF. CDR3 DNA: TGTGCCAGCAGTTACCAGGGAAGCGTCGAAACTAACTATGGCTACACCTTC.